The 26 T cell receptor beta chains presented below share a single source sample, sequenced in a study of human T cells and chemical hapten exposure. TCRdb used MiXCR to reprocess the RACE reads, holding one entry per CDR3 protein. The table records 380,000 or so distinct CDR3 sequences, 4.5% to 7% of them present only once. The time point: pre-sensitization, week 0. As for treatment: therapeutic diphenylcyclopropenone sensitization with weekly scalp DPC. The sample in question was whole blood, obtained in connection with sensitization to the hapten diphenylcyclopropenone (DPC). Source of these receptors: a woman under 30 with alopecia areata. Some clones in this sample may be carry-over from other donors' samples.

This clonotype was seen only a few times. The chain combines TRBV21-1 with TRBJ1-2; whether TRBD1, the table's D call, matches the DNA was not checked. TRBV21-1 is marked as a pseudogene. The CDR3 spans 13 residues. CDR3 coding DNA: TGTGCCAGCAGTCCCAAACAGGGGTCTGGCTACACCTTC. Amino acids: CASSPKQGSGYTF.

The genes are TRBV10-3 and TRBJ2-7, with a tentative D call TRBD1 (6 bases). From germline, CDR1 is ENHRY and CDR2 SYGVKD. The CDR3 length is 13 residues. Trimming removed 6 bases at V and 4 bases at J, with 13 bases between. This chain's CDR3 is CAISRTELYEQYF. Written as DNA, the CDR3 is TGTGCCATCAGCAGGACAGAACTATACGAGCAGTACTTC.

This chain links TRBV7-9 with TRBJ2-7, with a weak D call TRBD1 (6 bases). Trimming pared 5 bases from V and 2 bases from J, leaving 13 bases between. CDR1 and CDR2 from the germline V gene are SEHNR and FQNEAQ (reference sequence). The CDR3 consists of 14 residues. For the CDR3, the DNA is TGTGCCAGCAGCCTAAAACAGGGACCCTACGAGCAGTACTTC. Protein sequence: CASSLKQGPYEQYF.

V is TRBV7-2 and J is TRBJ2-1, with TRBD2 as a possible D gene (5 bases). Per the germline V gene, CDR1 is SGHTA and CDR2 is FQGNSA. The CDR3 consists of 16 residues. V lost 5 bases, J lost 0 bases, and 14 bases lay in between. Here the CDR3 DNA reads TGTGCCAGCAGCAGTATAGCGAGGAGCTCCTACAATGAGCAGTTCTTC. It specifies CASSSIARSSYNEQFF.

This chain connects TRBV9 to TRBJ2-3; tentatively, D is TRBD1 (6 bases). The CDR3 is made up of 13 amino acids. V lost 4 bases and J lost 6, with 12 bases in between. Per the germline V gene, CDR1 is SGDLS and CDR2 is YYNGEE. CDR3 residues: CASSTQGIDTQYF. CDR3 nucleotide sequence: TGTGCCAGCAGCACACAGGGAATTGATACGCAGTATTTT.

This clonotype was seen a few times. The chain recombines TRBV10-3 with TRBJ1-1; 7 bases match TRBD1. The CDR3 is 16 residues long. V was pared by 2 bases and J by 4 bases, with 10 bases of the junction left unmatched. Per germline, CDR1 ENHRY and CDR2 SYGVKD. The CDR3 DNA follows: TGTGCCATCAGTGAGATGGCAGGGGGATCGGTCACTGAAGCTTTCTTT. Its translation: CAISEMAGGSVTEAFF.

This clonotype came up a few times. The rearrangement links TRBV18 to TRBJ1-2; D gene uncertain. Trimming shortened V by 2 bases and J by 2 bases, and 12 bases separated the two germline ends. Germline V gene sequence: CDR1 KGHSH, CDR2 LQKENI. The CDR3 is 15 amino acids. The CDR3 coding sequence is TGTGCCAGCTCACCAAACTCGGACGGGAACTATGGCTACACCTTC. This gives the protein CASSPNSDGNYGYTF. Drawing the rest from reference TRBV18 and TRBJ1-2, the complete variable domain is NAGVMQNPRHLVRRRGQEARLRCSPMKGHSHVYWYRQLPEEGLKFMVYLQKENIIDESGMPKERFSAEFPKEGPSILRIQQVVRGDSAAYFCASSPNSDGNYGYTFGSGTRLTVV.

This clonotype was recorded at least ten times. The germline gene is not matched at one end of the junction; a read error may be the cause. The CDR3 DNA reads TGCGCCAGCAGCCTACCGGGACTAGCTAACTCCCACGAGCAGTACTTC. Its protein product is CASSLPGLANSHEQYF. This sequence joins TRBV4-3 and TRBJ2-7, with 9 bases identical to TRBD2. This CDR3 comprises 16 residues. CDR1 and CDR2 (germline): LGHNA, YSLEER.

This clonotype appeared many times. As DNA, the CDR3 is TGTGCCAGCAGCCCCCATGGTGGGGGGGGCCGGGCCTACGAGCAGTACTTC. Its translation: CASSPHGGGGRAYEQYF. V usage is TRBV3-1 and J usage is TRBJ2-7; D possibly corresponds to TRBD2 (7 bases). Deletions cut 4 bases from V and 2 bases from J, with 21 bases between. CDR1 is LGHDT, CDR2 YNNKEL, per germline (reference sequence). This CDR3 has 17 residues.

This clonotype was seen many times. The V gene is TRBV6-6, the J gene TRBJ1-5, with 7 bases fitting TRBD1. The V gene's germline CDR1 is MNHNY and CDR2 SVGAGI (reference sequence). This CDR3 has 16 residues. J gave up 3 bases and V 2 bases, and 7 bases lay outside the gene matches. The CDR3: CASSYRGQSINQPQHF. The CDR3 DNA reads as TGTGCCAGCAGTTACAGGGGACAGTCGATCAATCAGCCCCAGCATTTT.

The CDR3 region has the DNA TGTGCCAGCAGCCGGGAGCTCCTATCTAACTATGGCTACACCTTC. It translates to CASSRELLSNYGYTF. This rearrangement joins TRBV14 to TRBJ1-2, with D unresolved. The germline gives CDR1 SGHDN, CDR2 FVKESK. This CDR3 region has 15 residues. V was cut by 4 bases and J by 0 bases, with 12 bases left in between.

This clonotype was seen more than once but under ten times. The rearrangement joins TRBV4-3 to TRBJ2-1; D ambiguous. The V gene's germline CDR1 is LGHNA and CDR2 YSLEER. The CDR3 runs to 16 residues. The V end was cut by 0 bases, the J end by 8 bases, with 17 bases between. The CDR3 DNA sequence: TGCGCCAGCAGCCAAGATGCGGTCTGGGGTCGGGATGAGCAGTTCTTC. Protein: CASSQDAVWGRDEQFF.

V usage is TRBV2 and J usage is TRBJ2-5; maybe TRBD1 (5 bases). Deletions cut 2 bases from V and 5 bases from J, with 12 bases between. There are 14 residues in the CDR3. Germline V gives CDR1 SNHLY, CDR2 FYNNEI. The CDR3 loop reads CASSERAGLETQYF. The CDR3 DNA is TGTGCCAGCAGTGAACGGGCAGGGCTTGAGACCCAGTACTTC.

The rearrangement uses TRBV5-1 and TRBJ2-1, with D tentatively TRBD1 (6 bases). CDR3 length: 12 residues. Trimming left V 4 bases short and J 10 bases short, with 12 bases between. In germline, CDR1 is SGHRS, CDR2 YFSETQ. The CDR3: CASSLRGQEQFF. For the CDR3, the DNA is TGCGCCAGCAGCCTAAGAGGACAGGAGCAGTTCTTC.

This clonotype was found many times. The gene calls are TRBV5-8 and TRBJ1-5; D call uncertain. The CDR3 sequence is 14 residues long. The V end lost 0 bases, the J end lost 7 bases, and 11 bases lay between the germline ends. The germline CDR1 and CDR2 sequences are SGHTS and YDEGEE. CDR3 bases: TGTGCCAGCAGCTTGGGTGGTGTGGTCCAGCCCCAGCATTTT. Its translation is CASSLGGVVQPQHF.

The V call is TRBV6-6, the J call TRBJ1-2; the match to TRBD1 covers 10 bases. Germline-derived CDR1 and CDR2 are MNHNY and SVGAGI (reference sequence). This CDR3 is 16 amino acids long. After removal of 5 bases from V and 0 bases from J, the junction contained 6 bases not matched to a gene. This CDR3 reads CASSRQDRGTNYGYTF. The CDR3 DNA reads as TGTGCCAGCAGTCGTCAGGACAGGGGGACTAACTATGGCTACACCTTC.

The chain has TRBV6-2 or TRBV6-3 and TRBJ2-3; D is uncertain. The CDR3 runs to 16 residues. Germline assignment: CDR1 MNHEY and CDR2 SVGEGT. V lost 2 bases to trimming and J lost 1 base, with 13 bases between them. The CDR3 coding sequence is TGTGCCAGCAGTTACCTCCCAGGTCTGGGCACAGATACGCAGTATTTT. Its protein product is CASSYLPGLGTDTQYF.

This clonotype was detected ten times or more. The genes are TRBV7-9 and TRBJ2-5; tentatively, D is TRBD1 or TRBD2 (6 bases each). This CDR3 contains 14 residues. Between the trimmed V and J ends, which lost 5 bases and 4 bases, there was a span of 14 bases. Germline V CDR1 and CDR2: SEHNR, FQNEAQ (reference sequence). CDR3 loop: CASSRRGRGETQYF. The CDR3 coding sequence is TGTGCCAGCAGCCGTCGGGGGCGGGGAGAGACCCAGTACTTC.

This clonotype was picked up a small number of times. The J gene is TRBJ1-2, the V gene TRBV2; tentative D call: TRBD1 (5 bases). Per the germline V gene, CDR1 is SNHLY and CDR2 is FYNNEI. The V gene lost 8 bases and the J gene lost 4 bases, with 14 bases spanning the gap. The length of the CDR3 is 13 residues. In DNA form, the CDR3 reads TGTGCCAGCCGCGCGGAAGGGACCTATGGCTACACCTTC. It specifies CASRAEGTYGYTF.

This clonotype was seen only a few times. The chain has TRBV18 and TRBJ1-6, with D maybe TRBD1 (6 bases). From germline, CDR1 is KGHSH and CDR2 LQKENI. Trimming removed 1 base at V and 0 bases at J, with 10 bases between. The CDR3 runs to 17 residues. CDR3 loop: CASSPRGGISYNSPLHF. The CDR3 bases are TGTGCCAGCTCACCACGAGGGGGTATCTCCTATAATTCACCCCTCCACTTT.

This clonotype was seen repeatedly, ten times or more. The chain joins TRBV7-2 to TRBJ2-5; possibly TRBD2 for D (7 bases). CDR1 is SGHTA and CDR2 is FQGNSA in the germline V gene. The CDR3 runs to 16 residues. The V gene lost 5 bases and the J gene lost 3 bases, with 19 bases spanning the gap. The CDR3 sequence: CASSVVRGGGEETQYF. CDR3 bases: TGTGCCAGCAGCGTGGTGAGGGGGGGTGGCGAAGAGACCCAGTACTTC.

This clonotype was counted a few times. The V gene is TRBV6-5, the J gene TRBJ1-1; 7 bases are shared with TRBD1. Per germline, CDR1 MNHEY and CDR2 SVGAGI. The CDR3 has 15 residues. J lost 1 base, V lost 6 bases, and 8 bases had no gene match. The CDR3 DNA is TGTGCCAGCAGCCTCCAAAACAGGGGGAACACTGAAGCTTTCTTT. Its protein product is CASSLQNRGNTEAFF.

This clonotype has at least ten counts. The CDR3 nucleotides are TGCGCCAGCAGCTCCGGACAGGTTCTCTATGGCTACACCTTC. Its translation: CASSSGQVLYGYTF. The rearrangement joins TRBV5-1 to TRBJ1-2; 7 nucleotides align to TRBD1. The CDR3 loop spans 14 amino acids. With 3 bases clipped from V and 4 bases from J, the junction kept 6 bases outside the gene matches. CDR1 is SGHRS, CDR2 YFSETQ, per germline.

This clonotype was counted a few times. The rearrangement joins TRBV9 to TRBJ1-2, with D perhaps TRBD1 (5 bases). The V and J ends lost 3 bases and 7 bases respectively, with 25 bases between them. Germline V lookup: CDR1 SGDLS, CDR2 YYNGEE. The CDR3 is 17 amino acids. This CDR3 reads CASSGTLYKTVAAGYTF. DNA of the CDR3: TGTGCCAGCAGCGGAACCTTATACAAGACAGTCGCGGCTGGCTACACCTTC.

The chain combines TRBV5-1 with TRBJ2-7; 9 positions match TRBD1. CDR1 is SGHRS, CDR2 YFSETQ, per germline. The CDR3 totals 15 residues. Trimming removed 2 bases from V and 2 bases from J; junction bases left unmatched: 5. The CDR3 loop reads CASSFGTGFPYEQYF. CDR3 coding DNA: TGCGCCAGCAGCTTTGGGACAGGGTTTCCCTACGAGCAGTACTTC.

This clonotype was detected many times. The J gene is TRBJ2-3, the V gene TRBV10-3; 7 nucleotides align to TRBD1. CDR1 is ENHRY, CDR2 SYGVKD, per germline. This CDR3 contains 13 residues. The V and J ends lost 10 bases and 4 bases, in that order; junction bases with no gene match: 8. This CDR3 is CANGQELADTQYF. The CDR3 DNA reads as TGTGCCAATGGACAGGAGTTGGCAGATACGCAGTATTTT.